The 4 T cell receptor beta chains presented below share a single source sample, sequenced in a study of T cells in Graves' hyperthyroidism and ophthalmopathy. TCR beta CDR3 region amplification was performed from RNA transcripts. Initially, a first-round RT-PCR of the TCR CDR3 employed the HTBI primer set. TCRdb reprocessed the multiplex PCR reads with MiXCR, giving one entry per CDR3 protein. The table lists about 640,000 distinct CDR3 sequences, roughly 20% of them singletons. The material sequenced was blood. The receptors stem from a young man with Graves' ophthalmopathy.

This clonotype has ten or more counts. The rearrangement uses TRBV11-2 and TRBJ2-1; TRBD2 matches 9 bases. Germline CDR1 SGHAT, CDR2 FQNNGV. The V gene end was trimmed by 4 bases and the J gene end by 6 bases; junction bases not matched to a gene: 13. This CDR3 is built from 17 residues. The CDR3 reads CASSSTGMREGRNEQFF. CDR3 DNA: TGTGCCAGCAGCTCCACCGGAATGCGGGAGGGCCGCAATGAGCAGTTCTTC.

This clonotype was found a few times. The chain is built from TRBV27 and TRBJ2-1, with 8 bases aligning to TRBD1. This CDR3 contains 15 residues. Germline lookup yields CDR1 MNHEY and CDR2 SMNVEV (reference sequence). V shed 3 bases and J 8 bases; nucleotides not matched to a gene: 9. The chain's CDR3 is CASSFVPTGVDEQFF. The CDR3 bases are TGTGCCAGCAGTTTCGTCCCGACAGGGGTCGATGAGCAGTTCTTC.

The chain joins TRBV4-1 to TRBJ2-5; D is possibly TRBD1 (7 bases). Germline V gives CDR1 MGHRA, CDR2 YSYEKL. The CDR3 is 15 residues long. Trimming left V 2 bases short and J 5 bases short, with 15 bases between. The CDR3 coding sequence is TGCGCCAGCAGCCAACAGGGGGGCATTAGCGAGACCCAGTACTTC. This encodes CASSQQGGISETQYF.

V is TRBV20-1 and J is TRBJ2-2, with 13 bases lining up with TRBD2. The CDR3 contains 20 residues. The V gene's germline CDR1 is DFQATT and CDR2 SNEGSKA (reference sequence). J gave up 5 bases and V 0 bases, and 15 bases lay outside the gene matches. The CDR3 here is CSARDERKLAGGPRTGELFF. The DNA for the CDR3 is TGCAGTGCTAGAGATGAACGGAAACTAGCGGGAGGGCCGAGGACCGGGGAGCTGTTTTTT.